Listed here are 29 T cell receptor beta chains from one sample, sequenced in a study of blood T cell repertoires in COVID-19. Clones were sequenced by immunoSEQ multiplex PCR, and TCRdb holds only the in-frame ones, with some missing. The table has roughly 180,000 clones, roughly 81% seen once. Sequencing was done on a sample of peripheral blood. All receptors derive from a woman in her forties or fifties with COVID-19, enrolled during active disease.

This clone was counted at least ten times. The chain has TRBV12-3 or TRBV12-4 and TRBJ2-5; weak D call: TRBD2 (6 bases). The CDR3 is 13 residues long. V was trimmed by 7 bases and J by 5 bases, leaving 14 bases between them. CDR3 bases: TGTGCCAGCAAAATAGGGAGGTTGGAGACCCAGTACTTC. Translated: CASKIGRLETQYF.

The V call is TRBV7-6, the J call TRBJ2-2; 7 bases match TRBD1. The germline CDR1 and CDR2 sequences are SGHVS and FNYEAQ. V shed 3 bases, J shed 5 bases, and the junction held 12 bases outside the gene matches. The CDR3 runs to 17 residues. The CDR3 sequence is CASSFPSGTVFTGELFF. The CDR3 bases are TGTGCCAGCAGCTTTCCTTCCGGGACAGTTTTTACCGGGGAGCTGTTTTTT.

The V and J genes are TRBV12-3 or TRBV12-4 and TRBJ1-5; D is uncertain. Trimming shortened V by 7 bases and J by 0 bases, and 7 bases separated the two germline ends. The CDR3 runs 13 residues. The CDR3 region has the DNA TGTGCCAGCACCCCAGTTAGCAATCAGCCCCAGCATTTT. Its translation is CASTPVSNQPQHF.

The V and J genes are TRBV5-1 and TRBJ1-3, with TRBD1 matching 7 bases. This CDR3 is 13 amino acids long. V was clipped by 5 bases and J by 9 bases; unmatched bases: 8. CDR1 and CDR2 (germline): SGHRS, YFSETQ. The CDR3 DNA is TGCGCCAGCAGGGAGGGGGCAGTAAGCACCATATATTTT. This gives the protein CASREGAVSTIYF.

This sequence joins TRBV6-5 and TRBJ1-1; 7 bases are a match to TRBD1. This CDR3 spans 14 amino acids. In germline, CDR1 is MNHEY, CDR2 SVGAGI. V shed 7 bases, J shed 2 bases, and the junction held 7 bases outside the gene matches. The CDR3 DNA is TGTGCCAGCATTACCGGGACAGATAACACTGAAGCTTTCTTT. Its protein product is CASITGTDNTEAFF.

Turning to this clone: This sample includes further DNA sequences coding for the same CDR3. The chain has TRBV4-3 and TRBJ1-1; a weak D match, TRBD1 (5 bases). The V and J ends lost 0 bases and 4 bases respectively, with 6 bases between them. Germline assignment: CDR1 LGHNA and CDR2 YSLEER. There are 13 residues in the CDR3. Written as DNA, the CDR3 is TGCGCCAGCAGCCAAGAGGGGGGCACTGAAGCTTTCTTT. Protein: CASSQEGGTEAFF.

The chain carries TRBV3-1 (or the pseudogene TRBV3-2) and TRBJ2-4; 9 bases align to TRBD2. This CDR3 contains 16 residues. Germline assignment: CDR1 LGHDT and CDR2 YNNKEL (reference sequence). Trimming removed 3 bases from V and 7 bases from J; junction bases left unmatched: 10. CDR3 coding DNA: TGTGCCAGCAGCCATAGCGGGGGCATAGTTGTTAACATTCAGTACTTC. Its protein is CASSHSGGIVVNIQYF.

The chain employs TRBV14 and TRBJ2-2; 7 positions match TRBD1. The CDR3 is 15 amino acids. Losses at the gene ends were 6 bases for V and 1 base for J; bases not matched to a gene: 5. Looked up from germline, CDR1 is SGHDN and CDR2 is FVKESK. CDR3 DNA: TGTGCCAGCAGACCGACAGGGAAGAACACCGGGGAGCTGTTTTTT. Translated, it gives CASRPTGKNTGELFF.

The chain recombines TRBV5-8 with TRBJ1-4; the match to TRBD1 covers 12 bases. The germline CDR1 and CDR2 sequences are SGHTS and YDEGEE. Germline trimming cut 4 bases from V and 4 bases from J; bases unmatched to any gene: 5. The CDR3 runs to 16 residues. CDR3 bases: TGTGCCAGCAGCCTCGGGACAGGGGGCTTTAATGAAAAACTGTTTTTT. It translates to CASSLGTGGFNEKLFF.

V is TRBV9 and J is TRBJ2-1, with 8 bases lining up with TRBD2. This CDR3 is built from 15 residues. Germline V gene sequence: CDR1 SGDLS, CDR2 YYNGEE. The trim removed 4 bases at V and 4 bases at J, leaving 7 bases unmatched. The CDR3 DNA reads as TGTGCCAGCAGCACAGAGCGGGGGCTATACAATGAGCAGTTCTTC. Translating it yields CASSTERGLYNEQFF.

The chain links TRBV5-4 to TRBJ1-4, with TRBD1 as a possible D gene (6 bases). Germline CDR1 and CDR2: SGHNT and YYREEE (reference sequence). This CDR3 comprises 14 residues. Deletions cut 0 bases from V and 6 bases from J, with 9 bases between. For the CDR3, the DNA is TGTGCCAGCAGCTTGGCGGGGGGCGATGAAAAACTGTTTTTT. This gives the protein CASSLAGGDEKLFF.

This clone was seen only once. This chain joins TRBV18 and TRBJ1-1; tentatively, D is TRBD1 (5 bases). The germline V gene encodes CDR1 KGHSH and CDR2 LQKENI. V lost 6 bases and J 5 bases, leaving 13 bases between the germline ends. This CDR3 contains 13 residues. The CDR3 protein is CASSFDSLTEAFF. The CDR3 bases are TGTGCCAGCTCCTTCGACAGTCTGACTGAAGCTTTCTTT.

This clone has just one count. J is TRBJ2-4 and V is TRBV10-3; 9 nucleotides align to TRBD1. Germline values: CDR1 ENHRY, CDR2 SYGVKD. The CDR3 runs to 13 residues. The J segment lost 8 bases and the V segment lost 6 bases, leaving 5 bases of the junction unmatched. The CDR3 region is CAIRTGQGYIQYF. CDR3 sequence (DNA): TGTGCCATCAGGACGGGACAGGGATACATTCAGTACTTC.

The CDR3 reads CASRDAGTSGITGELFF. The CDR3 DNA reads as TGTGCCAGCAGGGACGCCGGGACTAGCGGAATTACCGGGGAGCTGTTTTTT. The chain has TRBV28 and TRBJ2-2; 11 nucleotides line up with TRBD2. The CDR3 length is 17 residues. Germline CDR1 MDHEN, CDR2 SYDVKM. The junction had 11 bases not matched to a gene; V was cut back by 6 bases and J by 5 bases.

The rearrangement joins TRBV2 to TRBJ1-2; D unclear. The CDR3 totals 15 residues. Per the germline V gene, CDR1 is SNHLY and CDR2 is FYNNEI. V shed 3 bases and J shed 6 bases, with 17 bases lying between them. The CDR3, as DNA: TGTGCCAGCAGTGAGTTGGTGGGCCGCCCAGATGGCTACACCTTC. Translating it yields CASSELVGRPDGYTF.

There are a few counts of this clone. CDR3 protein: CSVSLGFGNQPQHF. Here the CDR3 DNA reads TGCAGCGTTTCGTTGGGCTTCGGCAATCAGCCCCAGCATTTT. The chain recombines TRBV29-1 with TRBJ1-5; D ambiguous. This CDR3 spans 14 amino acids. The V gene's germline CDR1 is SQVTM and CDR2 ANQGSEA. V shed 5 bases and J shed 2 bases, with 13 bases lying between them.

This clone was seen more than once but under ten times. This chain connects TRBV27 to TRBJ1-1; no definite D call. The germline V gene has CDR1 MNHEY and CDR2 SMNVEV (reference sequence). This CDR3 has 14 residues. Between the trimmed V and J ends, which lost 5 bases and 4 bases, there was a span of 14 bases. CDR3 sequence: CASSIVPRGTEAFF. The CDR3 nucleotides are TGTGCCAGCAGTATAGTCCCTCGGGGCACTGAAGCTTTCTTT.

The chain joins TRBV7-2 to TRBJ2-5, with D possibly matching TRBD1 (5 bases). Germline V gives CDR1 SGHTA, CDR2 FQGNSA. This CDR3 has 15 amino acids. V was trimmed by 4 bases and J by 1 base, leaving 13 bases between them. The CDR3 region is CASSSPGQGQETQYF. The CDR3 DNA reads TGTGCCAGCAGCTCGCCTGGGCAGGGCCAAGAGACCCAGTACTTC. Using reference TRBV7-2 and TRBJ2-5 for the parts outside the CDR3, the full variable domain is GAGVSQSPSNKVTEKGKDVELRCDPISGHTALYWYRQSLGQGLEFLIYFQGNSAPDKSGLPSDRFSAERTGGSVSTLTIQRTQQEDSAVYLCASSSPGQGQETQYFGPGTRLLVL.

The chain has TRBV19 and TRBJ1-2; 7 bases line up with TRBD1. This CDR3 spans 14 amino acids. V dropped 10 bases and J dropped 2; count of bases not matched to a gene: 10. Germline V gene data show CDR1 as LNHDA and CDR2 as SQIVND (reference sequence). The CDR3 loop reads CATNEDRANYGYTF. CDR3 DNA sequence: TGTGCCACAAATGAAGACAGGGCGAACTATGGCTACACCTTC.

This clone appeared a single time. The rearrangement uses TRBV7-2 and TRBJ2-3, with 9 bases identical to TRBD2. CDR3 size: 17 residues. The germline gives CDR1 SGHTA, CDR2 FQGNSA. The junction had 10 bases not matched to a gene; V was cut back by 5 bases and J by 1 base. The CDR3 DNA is TGTGCCAGCAGCCTATGGTGGGCTAGCGGGGGCACAGATACGCAGTATTTT. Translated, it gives CASSLWWASGGTDTQYF.

CDR3 nucleotides: TGCAGCGTTGTGACAGGGGGCTGGTACTCCTACGAGCAGTACTTC. Encoded protein: CSVVTGGWYSYEQYF. The gene calls are TRBV29-1 and TRBJ2-7, with TRBD1 identical over 10 bases. Germline assignment: CDR1 SQVTM and CDR2 ANQGSEA. J gave up 0 bases and V 4 bases, and 6 bases lay outside the gene matches. The CDR3 is 15 residues long.

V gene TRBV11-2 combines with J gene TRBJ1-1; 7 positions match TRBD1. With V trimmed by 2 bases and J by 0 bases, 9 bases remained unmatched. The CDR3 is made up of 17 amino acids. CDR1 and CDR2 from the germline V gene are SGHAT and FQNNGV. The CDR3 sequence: CASSLRAGGVVNTEAFF. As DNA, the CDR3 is TGTGCCAGCAGCTTAAGGGCAGGGGGAGTCGTGAACACTGAAGCTTTCTTT. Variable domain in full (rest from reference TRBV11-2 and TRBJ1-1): EAGVAQSPRYKIIEKRQSVAFWCNPISGHATLYWYQQILGQGPKLLIQFQNNGVVDDSQLPKDRFSAERLKGVDSTLKIQPAKLEDSAVYLCASSLRAGGVVNTEAFFGQGTRLTVV.

The CDR3 DNA sequence: TGCGCCAGCAGTGATTGGGGGCCATATGGCTACACCTTC. Encoded protein: CASSDWGPYGYTF. J is TRBJ1-2 and V is TRBV10-2; tentative D call: TRBD1 (6 bases). Germline V gene sequence: CDR1 WSHSY, CDR2 SAAADI. The CDR3 spans 13 residues. V gave up 3 bases and J gave up 5 bases, with 10 bases separating them.

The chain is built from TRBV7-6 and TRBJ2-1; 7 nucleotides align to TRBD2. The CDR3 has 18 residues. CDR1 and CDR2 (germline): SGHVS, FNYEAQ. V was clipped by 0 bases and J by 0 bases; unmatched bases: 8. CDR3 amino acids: CASSLAAGRASSYNEQFF. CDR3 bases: TGTGCCAGCAGCTTAGCGGCAGGGAGGGCAAGCTCCTACAATGAGCAGTTCTTC.

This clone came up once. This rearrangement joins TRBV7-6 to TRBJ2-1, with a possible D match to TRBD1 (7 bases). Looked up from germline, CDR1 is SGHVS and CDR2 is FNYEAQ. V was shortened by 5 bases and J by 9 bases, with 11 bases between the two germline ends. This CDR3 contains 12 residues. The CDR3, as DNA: TGTGCCAGCAGCCCCCAGGGGGGTGAGCAGTTCTTC. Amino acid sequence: CASSPQGGEQFF.

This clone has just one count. In DNA form, the CDR3 reads TGTGCCAGCAGCCTAGCGGACGGATACGAGCAGTACTTC. Its translation is CASSLADGYEQYF. J is TRBJ2-7 and V is TRBV3-1 (or the pseudogene TRBV3-2), with a weak D call TRBD2 (6 bases). CDR3 length equals 13 residues. Per germline, CDR1 LGHDT and CDR2 YNNKEL (reference sequence). The V end lost 4 bases, the J end lost 4 bases, and 11 bases lay between the germline ends.

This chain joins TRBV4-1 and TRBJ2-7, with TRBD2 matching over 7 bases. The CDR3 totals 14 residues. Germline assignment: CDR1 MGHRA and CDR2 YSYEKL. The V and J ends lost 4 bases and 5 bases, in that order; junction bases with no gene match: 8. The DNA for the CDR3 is TGCGCCAGCAGCCTTACTAGCGATAGTGACGAGCAGTACTTC. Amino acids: CASSLTSDSDEQYF.

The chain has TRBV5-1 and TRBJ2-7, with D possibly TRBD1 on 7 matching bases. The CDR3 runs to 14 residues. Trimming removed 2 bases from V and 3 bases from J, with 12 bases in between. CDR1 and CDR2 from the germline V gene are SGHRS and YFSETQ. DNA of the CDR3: TGCGCCAGCAGCTTTTCGCAGGGGGGCTACGAGCAGTACTTC. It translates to CASSFSQGGYEQYF.

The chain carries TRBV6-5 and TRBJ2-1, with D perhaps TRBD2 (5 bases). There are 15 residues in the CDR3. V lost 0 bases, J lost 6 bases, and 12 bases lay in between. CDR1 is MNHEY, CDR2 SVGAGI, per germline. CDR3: CASSYSRVSGNEQFF. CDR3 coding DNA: TGTGCCAGCAGTTACTCGAGGGTGTCAGGCAATGAGCAGTTCTTC.